This T cell receptor beta chain was captured in a study of CD8 T cells in Susac syndrome. Sequencing targeted TCR beta in T cells from blood (CD8+ and CD4+). The authors negatively isolated CD8+ and CD4+ T cells and FACS-enriched TEMRA cells. The length of the CDR3 is 14 residues. Per the germline V gene, CDR1 is SGDLS and CDR2 is YYNGEE. V lost 0 bases to trimming and J lost 4 bases, with 10 bases between them. With random hexamers, 0.5 to 1 ug RNA was reverse transcribed. Via MiXCR, TCRdb re-called the immunoSEQ multiplex PCR reads, giving one row per CDR3 protein. The sample consists of about 47,000 distinct CDR3 sequences, 80% to 95% of them appearing once. In regard to this clonotype: The antigen remains unidentified.

Study conclusions and caveats: The study conceded that relatively few individuals underwent its TCR sequencing and HLA analysis.

The rearrangement uses TRBV9 and TRBJ1-2; D may be TRBD1 (6 bases). The receptor comes from a human donor in good health. Sequencing was performed on CD8+ T cells from PBMCs. The CDR3 sequence: CASSVGQDVYGYTF. The CDR3 coding sequence is TGTGCCAGCAGCGTAGGACAGGATGTCTATGGCTACACCTTC.